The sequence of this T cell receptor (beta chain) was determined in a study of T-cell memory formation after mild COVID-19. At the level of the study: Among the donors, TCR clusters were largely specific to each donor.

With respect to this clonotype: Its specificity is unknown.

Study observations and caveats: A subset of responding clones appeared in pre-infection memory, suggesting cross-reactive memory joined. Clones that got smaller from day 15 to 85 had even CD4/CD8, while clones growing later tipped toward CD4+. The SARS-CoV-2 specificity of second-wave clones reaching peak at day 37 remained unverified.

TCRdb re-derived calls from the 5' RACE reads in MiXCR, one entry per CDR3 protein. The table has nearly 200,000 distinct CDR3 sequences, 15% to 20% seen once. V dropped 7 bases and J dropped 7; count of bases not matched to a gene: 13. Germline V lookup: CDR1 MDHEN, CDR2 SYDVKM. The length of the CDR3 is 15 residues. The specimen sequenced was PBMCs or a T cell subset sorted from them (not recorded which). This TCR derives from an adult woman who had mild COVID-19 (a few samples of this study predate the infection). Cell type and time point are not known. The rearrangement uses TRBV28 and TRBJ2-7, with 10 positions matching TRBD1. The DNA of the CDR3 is TGTGCCAGCATCTCTCCCGGGACAGGGGTTGGAGAGCAGTACTTC. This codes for CASISPGTGVGEQYF.